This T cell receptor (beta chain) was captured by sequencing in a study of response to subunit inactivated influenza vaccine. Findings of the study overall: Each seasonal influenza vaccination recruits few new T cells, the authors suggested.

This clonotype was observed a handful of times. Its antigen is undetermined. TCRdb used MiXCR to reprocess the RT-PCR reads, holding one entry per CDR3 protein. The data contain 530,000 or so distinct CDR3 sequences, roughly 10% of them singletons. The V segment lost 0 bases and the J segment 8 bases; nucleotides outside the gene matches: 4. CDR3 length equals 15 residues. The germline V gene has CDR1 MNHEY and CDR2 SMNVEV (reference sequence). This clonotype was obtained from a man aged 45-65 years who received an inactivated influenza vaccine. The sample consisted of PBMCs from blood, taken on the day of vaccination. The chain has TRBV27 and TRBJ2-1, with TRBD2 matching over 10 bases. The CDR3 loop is CASSLSSGGAYEQFF. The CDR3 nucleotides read TGTGCCAGCAGTTTATCGAGCGGGGGGGCCTATGAGCAGTTCTTC.